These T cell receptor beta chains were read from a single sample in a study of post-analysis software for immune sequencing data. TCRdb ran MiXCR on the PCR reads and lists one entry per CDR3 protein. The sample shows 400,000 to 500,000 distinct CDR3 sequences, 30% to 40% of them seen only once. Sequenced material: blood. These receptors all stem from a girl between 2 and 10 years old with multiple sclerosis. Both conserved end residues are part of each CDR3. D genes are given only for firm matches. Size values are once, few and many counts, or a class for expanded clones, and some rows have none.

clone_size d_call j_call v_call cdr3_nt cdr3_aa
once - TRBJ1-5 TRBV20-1 TGCAGTGCGTTGGGACGACAAGAGAGCAATCAGCCCCAGCATTTT CSALGRQESNQPQHF
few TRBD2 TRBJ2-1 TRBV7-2 TGTGCCAGCAGCTCTGAGACTAGCGGGAGCAATGAGCAGTTCTTC CASSSETSGSNEQFF
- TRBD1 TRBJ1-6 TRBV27 TGTGCCAGCAGTGCCCGACAGGGTGTCTCCTATAATTCACCCCTCCACTTT CASSARQGVSYNSPLHF
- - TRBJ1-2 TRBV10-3 TGTGCCATCAGTGAGCCGACGACAGAGTCCTATGGCTACACCTTC CAISEPTTESYGYTF
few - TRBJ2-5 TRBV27 TGTGCCAGCACCCCGACCAGGAATACAGAGACCCAGTACTTC CASTPTRNTETQYF
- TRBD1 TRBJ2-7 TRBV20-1 TGCAGTACTAGAGAGGGGACAGGTACCTACGAGCAGTACTTC CSTREGTGTYEQYF
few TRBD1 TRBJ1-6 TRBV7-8 TGTGCCAGCAGCTTAACGGCGGGACAGGGAGGTTCACCCCTCCACTTT CASSLTAGQGGSPLHF
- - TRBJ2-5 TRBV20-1 TGCAGTGCTAGAGACTACGGGGGTATCCAAGAGACCCAGTACTTC CSARDYGGIQETQYF
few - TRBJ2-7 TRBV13 TGTGCCAGCAGCTTGGTCCAGGACAAGCAGTACTTC CASSLVQDKQYF
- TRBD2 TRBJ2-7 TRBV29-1 TGCAGCGCCGGGGGGTATGGCGAGCAGTACTTC CSAGGYGEQYF
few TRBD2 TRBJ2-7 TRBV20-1 TGCAGTGCTCATAGCGGGGGGGGTATCTACGAGCAGTACTTC CSAHSGGGIYEQYF
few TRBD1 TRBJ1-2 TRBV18 TGTGCCAGCTCACCACCGGGACAGGGGGCTCACTATGGCTACACCTTC CASSPPGQGAHYGYTF
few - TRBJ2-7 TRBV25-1 TGTGCCAGCAGTGAATCGACAGCCTCCTACGAGCAGTACTTC CASSESTASYEQYF
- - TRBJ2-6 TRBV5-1 TGCGGTAGCGCGGTGGGGGGCACCTTCTCTGGGGCCAACGTCCTGACTTTC CGSAVGGTFSGANVLTF
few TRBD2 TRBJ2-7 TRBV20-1 TGCAGCGTCCTTGATAGCGGGAGTGTGACGCGAGAGCAGTACTTC CSVLDSGSVTREQYF
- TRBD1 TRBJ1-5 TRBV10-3 TGTGCCATCAGTGAGGAGGGACAGGGTCTGGGCAATCAGCCCCAGCATTTT CAISEEGQGLGNQPQHF
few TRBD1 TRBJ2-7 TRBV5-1 TGCGCCAGCAGCGGGGACAGGTCCAGCTCCTACGAGCAGTACTTC CASSGDRSSSYEQYF
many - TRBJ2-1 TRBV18 TGTGCCAGCTCACTCGCCGATGGGCTAAGTTTTGAGCAGTTCTTC CASSLADGLSFEQFF
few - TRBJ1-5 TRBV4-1 TGCGCCAGCAGCCAAGTGAGGTATCGAGAGCAGCCCCAGCATTTT CASSQVRYREQPQHF
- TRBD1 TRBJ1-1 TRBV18 TGTGCCAGCTCACCGGGACAGGGACGGACTGAAGCTTTCTTT CASSPGQGRTEAFF
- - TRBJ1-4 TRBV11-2 TGTGCCAGCAGCTTAGGGGCGGGAACGGCAACTAATGAAAAACTGTTTTTT CASSLGAGTATNEKLFF
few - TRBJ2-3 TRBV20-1 TGCAGTGCTAGAGAGCCAGCCCCGAGTACGCAGTATTTT CSAREPAPSTQYF
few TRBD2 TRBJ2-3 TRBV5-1 TGCGCCAGCAGCTTGGGACTAGCGGTGACAGATACGCAGTATTTT CASSLGLAVTDTQYF
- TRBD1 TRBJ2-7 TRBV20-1 TGCAGTGCGCTGGGACAGCAGAGATACGGGCAGTACTTC CSALGQQRYGQYF
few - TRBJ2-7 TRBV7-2 TGTGCCAGCAGCGTTCAAGGCTCCCACGAGCAGTACTTC CASSVQGSHEQYF
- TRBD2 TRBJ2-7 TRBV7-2 TGTGCCAGCAGCTCCCGGGGACTAGCCACAACCTACGAGCAGTACTTC CASSSRGLATTYEQYF
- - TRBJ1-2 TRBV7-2 TGTGCCAGCAGCTTAAACCCAGGACTAAACTATGGCTACACCTTC CASSLNPGLNYGYTF
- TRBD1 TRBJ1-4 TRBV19 TGTGCCAGTAGTAGCAGGGGGCCCACTAATGAAAAACTGTTTTTT CASSSRGPTNEKLFF
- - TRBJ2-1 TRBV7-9 TGTGCCAGCAGCTTAGCCACAGGTGGGCAGTTCTTC CASSLATGGQFF
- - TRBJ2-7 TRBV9 TGTGCCAGCAGCGTAGCTGGGAGTTCCCAAGAGACCCGGTACTTC CASSVAGSSQETRYF
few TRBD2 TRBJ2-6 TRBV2 TGTGCCAGCAGACCTCCCCGGGCGGGAGGTTCTGGGGCCAACGTCCTGACTTTC CASRPPRAGGSGANVLTF
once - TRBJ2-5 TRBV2 TGTGCCAGCACCAGAACCCAAGAGACCCAGTACTTC CASTRTQETQYF
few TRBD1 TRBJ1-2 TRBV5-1 TGCGCCAGCAGCTCGACAGGGGCGGGCTATGGCTACACCTTC CASSSTGAGYGYTF
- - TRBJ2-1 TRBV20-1 TGCAGTGCTAGAGACCCAGTGGTTGGTGAGCAGTTCTTC CSARDPVVGEQFF
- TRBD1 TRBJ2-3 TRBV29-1 TGCAGCGTTGATGCGGACAGGTCGAGCACAGATACGCAGTATTTT CSVDADRSSTDTQYF
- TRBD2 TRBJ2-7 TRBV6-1 TGTGCCAGCAGTGGAGCAGCGGGGCCTTCCTACGAGCAGTACTTC CASSGAAGPSYEQYF
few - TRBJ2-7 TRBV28 TGTGCCAGCAGCCCAAGGGGGGGCTGGGGCGAGCAGTACTTC CASSPRGGWGEQYF
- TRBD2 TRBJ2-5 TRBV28 TGTGCCAGCCGTCTGGGCGGGAGGGCCCAAGAGACCCAGTACTTC CASRLGGRAQETQYF
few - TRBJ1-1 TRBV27 TGTGCCAGCAGTTTCGAGCCAACGGGCGGGGCAACTGAAGCTTTCTTT CASSFEPTGGATEAFF
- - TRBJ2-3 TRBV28 TGTGCCAGCAGCACAGCAGGGAGCCCCACAGATACGCAGTATTTT CASSTAGSPTDTQYF
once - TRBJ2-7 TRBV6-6 TGTGCCAGCAGTTACTCATGGGGCGCCACCTTCGAGCAGTACTTC CASSYSWGATFEQYF
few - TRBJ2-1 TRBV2 TGTGCCAGCAGTTGGCAGATGTACAATGAGCAGTTCTTC CASSWQMYNEQFF
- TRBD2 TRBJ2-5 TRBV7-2 TGTGCCAGCAGCTTAGCGGGAATATTCTGGGGGACTAGCGGGAGGGAAGAGACCCAGTACTTC CASSLAGIFWGTSGREETQYF
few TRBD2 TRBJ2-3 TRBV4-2 TGTGCCAGCAGCCCCGGGGTAGCGGGGACTGATGCGGATACGCAGTATTTT CASSPGVAGTDADTQYF
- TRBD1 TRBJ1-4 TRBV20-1 TGCAGTGCGTACCGGGACAGTATTAATGAAAAACTGTTTTTT CSAYRDSINEKLFF
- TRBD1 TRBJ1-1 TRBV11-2 TGTGCCAGCAGCCTCGGGACAGGTCTTATGAACACTGAAGCTTTCTTT CASSLGTGLMNTEAFF
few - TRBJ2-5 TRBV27 TGTGCCAGCAGTCCCCTGGCTAGTCCAGTGGAGACCCAGTACTTC CASSPLASPVETQYF
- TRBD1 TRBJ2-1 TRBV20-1 TGCAGTGCTAGAGCCGGGACAGGGGGGTGGATGGGTTGGTTCTTC CSARAGTGGWMGWFF
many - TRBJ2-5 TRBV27 TGTGCCAGCAGTTTTATCGACCAAGAGACCCAGTACTTC CASSFIDQETQYF
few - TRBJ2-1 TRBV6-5 TGTGCCAGCAGGCTTCTAAGAATCTCCAAGGATAATGAGCAGTTCTTC CASRLLRISKDNEQFF
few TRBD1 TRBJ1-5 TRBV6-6 TGTGCCAGCACCCAGACAGGGAAGGATCAGCCCCAGCATTTT CASTQTGKDQPQHF
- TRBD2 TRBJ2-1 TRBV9 TGTGCCAGCGGCGTAGGGCAGCGGGGGGCCCTAGGCGGTGAGCAGTTCTTC CASGVGQRGALGGEQFF
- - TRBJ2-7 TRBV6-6 TGTGCCAGCAGTTCGCATCCGGGACTGCGTGGGGACGAGCAGTACTTC CASSSHPGLRGDEQYF
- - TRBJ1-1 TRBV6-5 TGTGCCAGCAGTGGGGTTGGGAACACTGAAGCTTTCTTT CASSGVGNTEAFF
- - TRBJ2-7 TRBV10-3 TGTGCCATCAGTGATAGAACAGTATCCTACGAGCAGTACTTC CAISDRTVSYEQYF
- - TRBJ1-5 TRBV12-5 TGTGCTAGTGGTTTGGAGGAAGTAAGCAATCAGCCCCAGCATTTT CASGLEEVSNQPQHF
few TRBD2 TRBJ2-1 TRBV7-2 TGTGCCAGCAGCCTCCAACTAGCGGGAGGTCTCTATGAGCAGTTCTTC CASSLQLAGGLYEQFF